This T cell receptor (beta chain) derives from a study of cytotoxic CD8 clonotypes in ibrutinib-treated CLL. Study context: Over 10 relapsed/refractory, some 14 treatment-naive; 17 IGHV unmutated. Timing of response sample collection was a median roughly 11 months after treatment start, with a range of 6 to 36.

Study-wide results and limits: Public clonotypes were uncommon and contracted or stayed stable on treatment.

TCRdb keeps only in-frame clones here, not all; method: immunoSEQ multiplex PCR. Here the sample spans some 84,000 clones, about 86% being singletons. As regards this clone: The antigen is undetermined.

Germline V gene sequence: CDR1 SGHKS, CDR2 YYEKEE (reference sequence). Trimming took 4 bases from V and 6 from J, leaving 8 bases between them. This CDR3 is built from 11 residues. The clonotype originates from a human donor with chronic lymphocytic leukemia. The specimen comprised PBMCs, sampled before ibrutinib treatment. The chain is built from TRBV5-5 and TRBJ2-7, with unresolved D. The CDR3 loop is CASSPNFEQYF. In DNA, the CDR3 is TGTGCCAGCAGCCCGAATTTCGAGCAGTACTTC.